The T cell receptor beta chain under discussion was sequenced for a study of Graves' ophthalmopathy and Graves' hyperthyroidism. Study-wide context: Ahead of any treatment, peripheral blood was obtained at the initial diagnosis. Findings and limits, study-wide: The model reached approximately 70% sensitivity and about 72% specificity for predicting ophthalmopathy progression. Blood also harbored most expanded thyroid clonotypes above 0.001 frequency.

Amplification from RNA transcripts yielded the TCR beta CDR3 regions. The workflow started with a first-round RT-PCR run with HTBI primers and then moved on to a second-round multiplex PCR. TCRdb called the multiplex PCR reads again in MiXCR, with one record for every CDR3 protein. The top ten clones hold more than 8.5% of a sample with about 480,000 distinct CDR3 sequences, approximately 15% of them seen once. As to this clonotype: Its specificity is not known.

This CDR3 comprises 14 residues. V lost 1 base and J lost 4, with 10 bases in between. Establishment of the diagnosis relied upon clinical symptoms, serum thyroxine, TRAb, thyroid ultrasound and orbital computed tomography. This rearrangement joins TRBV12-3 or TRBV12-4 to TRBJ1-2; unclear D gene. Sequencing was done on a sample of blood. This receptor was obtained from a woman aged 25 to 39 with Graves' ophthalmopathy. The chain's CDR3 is CASSLGSTGYGYTF. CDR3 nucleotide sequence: TGTGCCAGCAGTTTAGGCTCCACGGGCTATGGCTACACCTTC.